The rows below give T cell receptor beta chains drawn from one sample of a study of Ad26.COV2.S vaccination and SARS-CoV-2 variants. Assay used: immunoSEQ multiplex PCR; TCRdb lists only in-frame clones, some missing. Among 300,000 to 400,000 clones listed, around 89% were seen once. The sequences come from peripheral blood, collected in a trial of Ad26.COV2.S vaccine versus placebo. The receptor source for this set is a person between 18 and 60 years old who received the Ad26.COV2.S COVID-19 vaccine or a placebo. The CDR3 runs from the conserved cysteine through the conserved F or W. Fields, in order: D gene, clone size, J gene, CDR3 length, V gene, CDR3 DNA, CDR3 protein. A D gene is named only where the DNA matches it firmly. Clone size is stated in some rows and not others, as once, few, many or a class when expanded.

d_call: TRBD2
clone_size: -
j_call: TRBJ2-1
cdr3_length: 16
v_call: TRBV28
cdr3_nt: TGTGCCAGCAGCCCAACTAGCGGGAGCTCCTACAATGAGCAGTTCTTC
cdr3_aa: CASSPTSGSSYNEQFF

d_call: TRBD1
clone_size: -
j_call: TRBJ2-7
cdr3_length: 15
v_call: TRBV12-5
cdr3_nt: TGTGCTAGTGGTTTTACCGGGACAGTTACCTACGAGCAGTACTTC
cdr3_aa: CASGFTGTVTYEQYF

d_call: TRBD1
clone_size: -
j_call: TRBJ2-2
cdr3_length: 14
v_call: TRBV5-1
cdr3_nt: TGCGCCAGCAGCACACGGACAGGGTCCGGGGAGCTGTTTTTT
cdr3_aa: CASSTRTGSGELFF

d_call: TRBD2
clone_size: -
j_call: TRBJ2-3
cdr3_length: 17
v_call: TRBV18
cdr3_nt: TGTGCCAGCTCACCACGGCTGACTAGCGGGAGAAAAGATACGCAGTATTTT
cdr3_aa: CASSPRLTSGRKDTQYF

d_call: -
clone_size: -
j_call: TRBJ2-2
cdr3_length: 12
v_call: TRBV6-5
cdr3_nt: TGTGCCAGCAGTTACTCGGCCGGGGAGCTGTTTTTT
cdr3_aa: CASSYSAGELFF

d_call: -
clone_size: -
j_call: TRBJ2-7
cdr3_length: 13
v_call: TRBV21-1
cdr3_nt: TGTGCCAGCAGCAAAGCGGGAAGTTACGAGCAGTACTTC
cdr3_aa: CASSKAGSYEQYF

d_call: -
clone_size: -
j_call: TRBJ1-4
cdr3_length: 18
v_call: TRBV10-3
cdr3_nt: TGTGCCATCAGTGAAAGATTTTACGAGGGCAGCTCTAATGAAAAACTGTTTTTT
cdr3_aa: CAISERFYEGSSNEKLFF

d_call: -
clone_size: -
j_call: TRBJ1-1
cdr3_length: 16
v_call: TRBV7-2
cdr3_nt: TGTGCCAGCAGCTTAGGCTTCGGGGGGGCGACCACTGAAGCTTTCTTT
cdr3_aa: CASSLGFGGATTEAFF

d_call: TRBD1
clone_size: -
j_call: TRBJ2-7
cdr3_length: 14
v_call: TRBV7-9
cdr3_nt: TGTGCCAGCAGCTTATCACAGGGGGCGGGCGAGCAGTACTTC
cdr3_aa: CASSLSQGAGEQYF

d_call: TRBD2
clone_size: -
j_call: TRBJ2-7
cdr3_length: 16
v_call: TRBV28
cdr3_nt: TGTGCCAGCAGCTCCCCCTCTAGCGGCCGTGCCTACGAGCAGTACTTC
cdr3_aa: CASSSPSSGRAYEQYF

d_call: -
clone_size: -
j_call: TRBJ2-2
cdr3_length: 13
v_call: TRBV19
cdr3_nt: TGTGCCAGTAGTACACCAGGGCGCGGGGAGCTGTTTTTT
cdr3_aa: CASSTPGRGELFF

d_call: -
clone_size: -
j_call: TRBJ1-6
cdr3_length: 12
v_call: TRBV30
cdr3_nt: TGTGCCTGGAGTGTACGGGGCTCACCCCTCCACTTT
cdr3_aa: CAWSVRGSPLHF

d_call: -
clone_size: many
j_call: TRBJ2-3
cdr3_length: 15
v_call: TRBV6-5
cdr3_nt: TGTGCCGGGGGGAGGGGGGACCCTGGCACAGATACGCAGTATTTT
cdr3_aa: CAGGRGDPGTDTQYF

d_call: -
clone_size: -
j_call: TRBJ1-1
cdr3_length: 14
v_call: TRBV28
cdr3_nt: TGTGCCAGCAGTTTCTCCAGGATGAACACTGAAGCTTTCTTT
cdr3_aa: CASSFSRMNTEAFF

d_call: -
clone_size: -
j_call: TRBJ2-7
cdr3_length: 15
v_call: TRBV3-1/TRBV3-2
cdr3_nt: TGTGCCAGCAGCCAAGCGGCGGGCCCTGTCTACGAGCAGTACTTC
cdr3_aa: CASSQAAGPVYEQYF

d_call: TRBD1
clone_size: -
j_call: TRBJ2-5
cdr3_length: 15
v_call: TRBV28
cdr3_nt: TGTGCCAGCAGTGTTCTGACAGGGGAACAAGAGACCCAGTACTTC
cdr3_aa: CASSVLTGEQETQYF